The rows below give T cell receptor beta chains drawn from one sample of a study of T cell responses to AZD1222 COVID-19 vaccine. Clones were sequenced by immunoSEQ multiplex PCR, and TCRdb holds only the in-frame ones, with some missing. This sample has over 100,000 clones, with roughly 86% found just once. The sample in question was peripheral blood, obtained 28 days after the second AZD1222 dose. The receptors here all came from an adult who received the AZD1222 COVID-19 vaccine. CDR3s include the opening cysteine and the closing phenylalanine or tryptophan. Some rows mark clone size as missing; the rest say once, few, many or name a class of expanded clone.

CDR3 protein	CDR3 length	J gene	clone size	V gene
CAWSRTGPAIYF	12	TRBJ1-3	.	TRBV30
CASSITDTGWNQPQHF	16	TRBJ1-5	.	TRBV19
CASTSSGGGVHGYTF	15	TRBJ1-2	few	TRBV19
CASSLEGGRNTGELFF	16	TRBJ2-2	.	TRBV7-2
CASSERSGTGGYTF	14	TRBJ1-2	.	TRBV6-1
CASSLPGNYGYTF	13	TRBJ1-2	.	TRBV6-2/TRBV6-3
CASEGWAGRTEAFF	14	TRBJ1-1	.	TRBV21-1
CASSPPGAYSYEQYF	15	TRBJ2-7	.	TRBV6-5
CASSHLGGTEAFF	13	TRBJ1-1	.	TRBV4-3
CASSYHGGVLKTQYF	15	TRBJ2-5	.	TRBV11-2
CASRIAGGSYEQYF	14	TRBJ2-7	once	TRBV5-4
CASSQEVRRGNSIYF	15	TRBJ1-3	once	TRBV3-1/TRBV3-2
CASSPLPGLPTGTDTQYF	18	TRBJ2-3	once	TRBV7-3
CASSPGLAETQYF	13	TRBJ2-5	.	TRBV14
CAIEAFGFMWDRGPASTDTQYF	22	TRBJ2-3	.	TRBV19
CASSLGLAGGSYEQYF	16	TRBJ2-7	.	TRBV7-2
CASRLTEVRLAGVTDTQYF	19	TRBJ2-3	.	TRBV4-3
CASSLNPSYEQYF	13	TRBJ2-7	once	TRBV9
CASRHTGTGDYEQYF	15	TRBJ2-7	.	TRBV7-2
CASSYSSGADTGELFF	16	TRBJ2-2	.	TRBV6-2/TRBV6-3
CASSLKETQYF	11	TRBJ2-5	.	TRBV18
CASSIYSPGSNQPQHF	16	TRBJ1-5	.	TRBV19
CASSQTLAGGTDTQYF	16	TRBJ2-3	.	TRBV11-1
CATSETGRNEKLFF	14	TRBJ1-4	.	TRBV24-1
CAWSDRAGQPQHF	13	TRBJ1-5	.	TRBV30
CASSPPNPAGGETQYF	16	TRBJ2-5	.	TRBV18
CASSFGTGGSYEQYF	15	TRBJ2-7	.	TRBV5-1
CASSFTGGGSIPSPLHF	17	TRBJ1-6	.	TRBV7-2
CASSPLDNEQFF	12	TRBJ2-1	.	TRBV9
CATSDNRGGGYTF	13	TRBJ1-2	.	TRBV24-1
CASSFGPETQYF	12	TRBJ2-5	.	TRBV7-2
CASWEQGGGNQPQHF	15	TRBJ1-5	.	TRBV19
CASSSSAGARILF	13	TRBJ1-1	.	TRBV7-9
CATSDLPQGLEKLFF	15	TRBJ1-4	few	TRBV24-1
CASSLRQGGGNSPLHF	16	TRBJ1-6	few	TRBV7-9
CASSPISAGGPGTGELFF	18	TRBJ2-2	.	TRBV6-2/TRBV6-3
CASSVGSRGTNTEAFF	16	TRBJ1-1	few	TRBV9
CASSQGSGSGPLHF	14	TRBJ1-6	.	TRBV3-1/TRBV3-2
CASSPTVVPEAFF	13	TRBJ1-1	.	TRBV7-9
CASSFNGQGTLYEQYF	16	TRBJ2-7	.	TRBV27
CASIPLSGLASYNEQFF	17	TRBJ2-1	once	TRBV6-4
CSASGRSRETQYF	13	TRBJ2-5	once	TRBV20-1
CSVQRQGAWTEAFF	14	TRBJ1-1	.	TRBV29-1
CASSPRVSGHYGYTF	15	TRBJ1-2	.	TRBV5-8
CASSLAGRGVMNTEAFF	17	TRBJ1-1	.	TRBV5-1
CAISQTGDTEAFF	13	TRBJ1-1	.	TRBV10-3
CASSRSSWSTGELFF	15	TRBJ2-2	once	TRBV9
CAISDGVNTGELFF	14	TRBJ2-2	.	TRBV10-3
CASSYSYRRTSSLNAGELFF	20	TRBJ2-2	.	TRBV6-2/TRBV6-3
CSVEQQETQYF	11	TRBJ2-5	.	TRBV29-1
CAWSRQGGQPQHF	13	TRBJ1-5	.	TRBV30
CASSQDPPAHSGPINEQYF	19	TRBJ2-7	.	TRBV3-1/TRBV3-2
CSAGGRDGYTF	11	TRBJ1-2	.	TRBV20-1
CASSLERGSGNTIYF	15	TRBJ1-3	.	TRBV5-1
CASSPQSSGTGQGEQFF	17	TRBJ2-1	.	TRBV18